These 26 T cell receptor beta chains were sequenced from one sample in a study of blood T cell repertoires in COVID-19. The protocol was immunoSEQ multiplex PCR, while the TCRdb copy is restricted to in-frame clones and leaves out a portion. The sample has around 300,000 clones, approximately 83% seen once; the top ten hold about 2.2%. Specimen: peripheral blood. Source of these receptors: a woman younger than 45 who had recovered from COVID-19.

This sequence joins TRBV6-1 and TRBJ1-2; the D is unclear. Germline values: CDR1 MNHNS, CDR2 SASEGT. The length of the CDR3 is 13 residues. The V end was cut by 3 bases, the J end by 7 bases, with 12 bases between. The CDR3: CASSDGSWPGYTF. CDR3 nucleotides: TGTGCCAGCAGTGATGGGAGTTGGCCTGGCTACACCTTC.

The genes are TRBV6-5 and TRBJ2-2; the D gene is possibly TRBD2 (6 bases). V shed 7 bases and J shed 4 bases, with 16 bases lying between them. The CDR3 has 15 amino acids. Germline loops: CDR1 MNHEY, CDR2 SVGAGI. The CDR3 sequence is CASTQGRTSTGELFF. CDR3 DNA: TGTGCCAGCACCCAAGGGAGGACCTCCACCGGGGAGCTGTTTTTT.

This clone was observed a handful of times. This chain connects TRBV28 to TRBJ1-3; D is unclear. Germline CDR1 reads MDHEN; CDR2 reads SYDVKM. V gave up 6 bases and J gave up 4 bases, with 13 bases separating them. The CDR3 is made up of 14 amino acids. CDR3 protein: CASSLQEGGNTIYF. Here the CDR3 DNA reads TGTGCCAGCAGCCTGCAGGAAGGAGGAAACACCATATATTTT.

The rearrangement links TRBV20-1 to TRBJ2-7; possibly TRBD2 for D (6 bases). Germline assignment: CDR1 DFQATT and CDR2 SNEGSKA (reference sequence). The CDR3 runs to 10 residues. CDR3 residues: CRAGGNEQYF. The DNA for the CDR3 is TGCAGGGCGGGCGGGAACGAGCAGTACTTC.

The chain carries TRBV5-1 and TRBJ2-4, with 11 positions matching TRBD2. The trim removed 4 bases at V and 15 bases at J, leaving 9 bases unmatched. There are 13 residues in the CDR3. The germline CDR1 and CDR2 sequences are SGHRS and YFSETQ. CDR3 in DNA: TGCGCCAGCAGCCTAACTAGCGGGAGTAGCCGGTACTTC. This codes for CASSLTSGSSRYF.

The chain recombines TRBV28 with TRBJ1-4, with TRBD1 identical over 10 bases. The CDR3 spans 15 residues. Germline V gene data show CDR1 as MDHEN and CDR2 as SYDVKM. The V and J ends lost 1 base and 7 bases, in that order; junction bases with no gene match: 3. CDR3 DNA: TGTGCCAGCAGTTTATTGGGGACAGGGGCTGAAAAACTGTTTTTT. This gives the protein CASSLLGTGAEKLFF. Full variable domain (outside the CDR3, taken from reference TRBV28 and TRBJ1-4): DVKVTQSSRYLVKRTGEKVFLECVQDMDHENMFWYRQDPGLGLRLIYFSYDVKMKEKGDIPEGYSVSREKKERFSLILESASTNQTSMYLCASSLLGTGAEKLFFGSGTQLSVL.

This clone was detected a few times. The chain combines TRBV5-1 with TRBJ1-1; D is unresolved. Germline-derived CDR1 and CDR2 are SGHRS and YFSETQ. V was cut by 4 bases and J by 7 bases, with 14 bases left in between. The CDR3 runs to 13 residues. The CDR3 coding sequence is TGCGCCAGCAGCCCGGGTGACGGATTTGAAGCTTTCTTT. It translates to CASSPGDGFEAFF.

The chain recombines TRBV5-6 with TRBJ2-5, with D maybe TRBD2 (5 bases). The V end was cut by 2 bases, the J end by 2 bases, with 7 bases between. CDR3 length equals 13 residues. CDR1 and CDR2 from the germline V gene are SGHDT and YYEEEE. The CDR3 loop reads CASSFAGQETQYF. The CDR3 nucleotides read TGTGCCAGCAGCTTCGCGGGTCAAGAGACCCAGTACTTC.

The rearrangement uses TRBV6-6 and TRBJ2-5; 15 nucleotides agree with TRBD2. V dropped 8 bases and J dropped 2; count of bases not matched to a gene: 18. The CDR3 runs to 20 residues. Germline assignment: CDR1 MNHNY and CDR2 SVGAGI (reference sequence). CDR3: CASRPRTGTGTSGRQETQYF. The CDR3 nucleotides read TGTGCCAGCCGTCCCCGGACAGGCACCGGGACTAGCGGGAGGCAAGAGACCCAGTACTTC.

CDR3 coding DNA: TGTGCCAGCAGGGTCACAGGGGCTATCTCCTACGAGCAGTACTTC. It specifies CASRVTGAISYEQYF. The J gene is TRBJ2-7, the V gene TRBV6-5; 7 nucleotides agree with TRBD1. In germline, CDR1 is MNHEY, CDR2 SVGAGI. J gave up 0 bases and V 6 bases, and 8 bases lay outside the gene matches. This CDR3 has 15 residues.

This chain connects TRBV19 to TRBJ2-7; 8 nucleotides match TRBD2. Germline CDR1 reads LNHDA; CDR2 reads SQIVND (reference sequence). This CDR3 comprises 15 residues. V gave up 8 bases and J gave up 3 bases; unmatched junction bases: 12. The CDR3 here is CASGDLAGGFYEQYF. The DNA for the CDR3 is TGTGCCAGTGGGGACCTTGCGGGGGGCTTCTACGAGCAGTACTTC.

This rearrangement joins TRBV20-1 to TRBJ1-2; D possibly corresponds to TRBD1 (5 bases). This CDR3 region has 11 residues. V was trimmed by 2 bases and J by 8 bases, leaving 9 bases between them. The germline gives CDR1 DFQATT, CDR2 SNEGSKA (reference sequence). CDR3: CSARQGIGYTF. CDR3 coding DNA: TGCAGTGCTAGACAGGGTATCGGCTACACCTTC.

This chain links TRBV4-1 with TRBJ1-1; D call uncertain. Trimming took off 2 bases at V and 4 bases at J, with 20 bases between the two ends. The CDR3 extends over 17 amino acids. Germline CDR1 and CDR2: MGHRA and YSYEKL. The CDR3 DNA is TGCGCCAGCAGCCAAACCGAACTAAGAAACTCGCGCACTGAAGCTTTCTTT. Amino acid sequence: CASSQTELRNSRTEAFF.

This chain uses TRBV11-2 with TRBJ1-5; D gene unclear. Trimming took 3 bases from V and 3 from J, leaving 9 bases between them. Looked up from germline, CDR1 is SGHAT and CDR2 is FQNNGV. The CDR3 length is 14 residues. In DNA form, the CDR3 reads TGTGCCAGCAGCTTTCGCAGTCACAATCAGCCCCAGCATTTT. Protein sequence: CASSFRSHNQPQHF.

The rearrangement uses TRBV27 and TRBJ2-7; a possible D gene is TRBD2 (6 bases). Germline assignment: CDR1 MNHEY and CDR2 SMNVEV (reference sequence). V was shortened by 8 bases and J by 0 bases, with 17 bases between the two germline ends. This CDR3 is built from 15 residues. The CDR3 protein is CASRWGDGSSYEQYF. DNA for the CDR3: TGTGCCAGCCGCTGGGGGGACGGCAGCTCCTACGAGCAGTACTTC.

J is TRBJ1-3 and V is TRBV5-8, with 10 bases aligning to TRBD1. V trimming: 3 bases; J trimming: 2 bases; junction bases outside the gene matches: 2. The germline V gene encodes CDR1 SGHTS and CDR2 YDEGEE. This CDR3 is built from 15 residues. Here the CDR3 reads CASSSGTGAGNTIYF. In nucleotides, the CDR3 is TGTGCCAGCAGCTCCGGGACAGGGGCTGGAAACACCATATATTTT.

This chain links TRBV28 with TRBJ2-7; D is possibly TRBD2 (6 bases). The CDR3 extends over 13 amino acids. V lost 6 bases to trimming and J lost 6 bases, with 15 bases between them. CDR1 MDHEN and CDR2 SYDVKM come from the germline V gene. This CDR3 is CASSPPGVREQYF. DNA for the CDR3: TGTGCCAGCAGCCCTCCGGGGGTACGCGAGCAGTACTTC.

This clone showed up many times. The gene calls are TRBV27 and TRBJ1-5; D perhaps matches TRBD1 (6 bases). Germline V CDR1 and CDR2: MNHEY, SMNVEV (reference sequence). The V gene lost 8 bases and the J gene lost 7 bases, with 18 bases spanning the gap. The CDR3 is 14 amino acids. CDR3 DNA: TGTGCCAGCGCGGAGAGAAGGGGGGGCCAGCCCCAGCATTTT. It encodes CASAERRGGQPQHF.

J is TRBJ2-5 and V is TRBV7-9; D remains unclear. Trimming took 5 bases from V and 1 from J, leaving 8 bases between them. Germline-derived CDR1 and CDR2 are SEHNR and FQNEAQ (reference sequence). This CDR3 spans 13 amino acids. CDR3 protein: CASSPTIQETQYF. CDR3 nucleotide sequence: TGTGCCAGCAGCCCTACTATCCAAGAGACCCAGTACTTC.

The gene calls are TRBV5-4 and TRBJ2-3, with a weak D call TRBD2 (6 bases). This CDR3 has 15 residues. Trimming shortened V by 4 bases and J by 2 bases, and 14 bases separated the two germline ends. Germline CDR1 is SGHNT and CDR2 is YYREEE (reference sequence). CDR3: CASSEARGYTDTQYF. In nucleotides, the CDR3 is TGTGCCAGCAGCGAAGCTCGGGGGTACACAGATACGCAGTATTTT.

This clone appeared once. The genes are TRBV15 and TRBJ2-7, with TRBD2 matching over 7 bases. The CDR3 spans 14 residues. From germline, CDR1 is LNHNV and CDR2 YYDKDF (reference sequence). V was clipped by 0 bases and J by 5 bases; unmatched bases: 4. CDR3 coding DNA: TGTGCCACCAGCAGAGATGGGGGAGGGGACGAGCAGTACTTC. This gives the protein CATSRDGGGDEQYF. The full variable domain, with the rest looked up from reference TRBV15 and TRBJ2-7, is DAMVIQNPRYQVTQFGKPVTLSCSQTLNHNVMYWYQQKSSQAPKLLFHYYDKDFNNEADTPDNFQSRRPNTSFCFLDIRSPGLGDTAMYLCATSRDGGGDEQYFGPGTRLTVT.

This clone occurred once. Written as DNA, the CDR3 is TGCGCCAGCAGCACGCACGCTGACGGGGAGACCCAGTACTTC. This sequence encodes CASSTHADGETQYF. V usage is TRBV4-3 and J usage is TRBJ2-5, with D uncertain. Trimming took off 5 bases at V and 5 bases at J, with 15 bases between the two ends. From germline, CDR1 is LGHNA and CDR2 YSLEER. CDR3 size: 14 residues.

This clone occurred a few times. The chain employs TRBV5-1 and TRBJ2-3; unclear D gene. V lost 5 bases and J lost 0, with 4 bases in between. The CDR3 length is 12 residues. Germline CDR1 SGHRS, CDR2 YFSETQ. CDR3 sequence reads: CASRLSTDTQYF. CDR3 bases: TGCGCCAGCAGACTAAGCACAGATACGCAGTATTTT.

J is TRBJ2-5 and V is TRBV11-2; 11 nucleotides align to TRBD2. The CDR3 sequence is 15 residues long. Germline V gene data show CDR1 as SGHAT and CDR2 as FQNNGV. The trim removed 4 bases at V and 5 bases at J, leaving 6 bases unmatched. CDR3 loop: CASSSSTSGEETQYF. The DNA of the CDR3 is TGTGCCAGCAGCTCGTCGACTAGCGGGGAGGAGACCCAGTACTTC.

The rearrangement uses TRBV19 and TRBJ1-6, with 8 nucleotides matching TRBD1. Germline V CDR1 and CDR2: LNHDA, SQIVND (reference sequence). J lost 7 bases, V lost 5 bases, and 4 bases had no gene match. The CDR3 runs to 14 residues. For the CDR3, the DNA is TGTGCCAGTAGTCTGACAGGGGAGAATTCACCCCTCCACTTT. This sequence encodes CASSLTGENSPLHF.

The rearrangement joins TRBV5-8 to TRBJ2-7; D remains ambiguous. CDR1 and CDR2 (germline): SGHTS, YDEGEE. The CDR3 consists of 15 residues. V was trimmed by 1 base and J by 2 bases, leaving 13 bases between them. The CDR3 DNA reads as TGTGCCAGCAGCTTGATATTGGCCTCGACCTACGAGCAGTACTTC. Translated: CASSLILASTYEQYF.